The sequence of this TCR beta chain was determined in a study of T cell responses to AZD1222 COVID-19 vaccine. TCRdb's copy holds only in-frame clones and misses some; the assay was immunoSEQ multiplex PCR. The sample lists around 69,000 clones, more than 70% occurring once. This clone was counted once. Its antigen is unknown. Study outcomes and limitations: After the peak T cell response, and only then, were repertoires sampled. Clonal diversity was possibly underestimated; the donors were predominantly white British and more often female. Nearly half of unique spike-specific TCRs reportedly avoided B.1.351 and B.1.1.7 mutated regions. Spike-specific TCR breadth and depth both grew after two AZD1222 doses.

The sequence was obtained from an adult in good health. This material consisted of peripheral blood, taken on day 0 of AZD1222 vaccination.

The CDR3 DNA is TGTGCCAGTAGCCCCCTAGCGGGACGCACCGGGGAGCTGTTTTTT. Its translation is CASSPLAGRTGELFF. The chain combines TRBV19 with TRBJ2-2; 9 bases agree with TRBD2. The CDR3 has 15 residues. V trimming: 6 bases; J trimming: 4 bases; junction bases outside the gene matches: 6. The germline V gene has CDR1 LNHDA and CDR2 SQIVND (reference sequence).